This TCR beta chain was profiled in a study of T cells after posttransplantation cyclophosphamide (dated by TCRdb to 2015 to 2016). As for the study more broadly: T cell repertoire reconstitution was tracked by TRB sequencing after myeloablative bone marrow transplantation in which posttransplantation cyclophosphamide was used as GVHD prophylaxis. In 3 patients, up to about 3 additional blood samples taken between 2 and 5.2 years after transplant also underwent TRB sequencing, as did pretransplant blood from several patients. TRA and TRB clonality were tightly correlated in eight to ten samples, so subsequent TCR analyses focused on TRB only. Blood from all 30 or so PTCy patients with 1-year posttransplant specimens was subjected to TRB sequencing. Samples from roughly 32 PTCy-treated patients, along with samples from about 16 of their related bone marrow donors, underwent antigen receptor sequencing. Public TRB sequences were checked against a database of over 3,000 sequences associated with responses to pathogens, tumor antigens, self-antigens and alloantigens. General conclusions and limits of the study: Donor-recipient similarity was low at 1-2 months but increased during the first year, and donor CD8+ memory clones often dominated later blood repertoires. Across 40 to 55 patients, TRB clonality was highly associated with recipient CMV seropositivity and CMV reactivation, and PTCy diversity was similar to diversity in CNI/methotrexate controls. The TRB repertoires of T cells infiltrating skin or the GI tract showed only limited overlap with the TRB repertoires found in blood.

This clone was seen only once. This receptor's antigen is unknown. Base qualities are not at hand, and no much larger clone is one base apart. Genomic DNA was the input for TRB sequencing, which was run either with the immunoSEQ assay at survey resolution or with the hsTCRB kit. Per the source publication's procedure: The immunoSEQ software handled initial read processing, and the LymphoSeq R package was used for repertoire analyses. Clonality was computed as 1 minus normalized Shannon entropy; Gini coefficient was also calculated for each TRB dataset. To infer phenotypes in unsorted samples, TRB sequences from sorted subsets of the recipient or donor were mapped onto the unsorted samples of the same recipient. TCRdb stores this immuneACCESS table with in-frame sequences only. Part of the clones is absent; in the studies checked, under half of the shortfall reflects unresolved V genes, and no reason is known for the rest. That table furnishes V, J and clone size, whereas the DNA furnished D and trimming. The sample records some 20,000 clones, about 97% of which are singletons. The ten largest clones capture 0.1% to 0.15% of the sample.

Naive T cells were defined as viable CD3+CD4+ or CD3+CD8+ cells that were CCR7+CD45RA+CD45RO-CD95-CD27+CD28+. Related bone marrow donors provided peripheral blood samples on the day of marrow donation. Peripheral blood and bone marrow mononuclear cells were isolated by Ficoll-Hypaque density centrifugation and were cryopreserved. CD4+ and CD8+ T cells, including naive and memory subsets, were sorted by FACS on a FACSAria II. For CDR1 and CDR2, the germline V gene lists ENHRY and SYGVKD. Germline trimming: 7 bases from V, 10 bases from J; junction bases outside gene matches: 9. The CDR3 contains 13 residues, cysteine and phenylalanine counted. CDR3 DNA is the only sequence kept; it has 39 bases, read in frame from the first base.

The sample taken for sequencing was naive CD4+ T cells sorted from PBMCs. This TCR came from a man aged 45-65 years in good health, CMV-negative, and a related stem cell transplant donor. The V and J genes are TRBV10-3 and TRBJ1-5, with TRBD1 matching 8 junction bases. The sequence in DNA is TGTGCCATCACCCGGGACAGGAATGTCCCCCAGCATTTT. This is translated as CAITRDRNVPQHF.